Listed below are T cell receptor beta chains from one sample, sequenced in a study of shared clonotypes between healthy human individuals. Sequencing used immunoSEQ multiplex PCR; TCRdb keeps in-frame clones, though not all of them. The sample lists about 870,000 clones, more than 85% seen once, with about 25% in the top ten. Sequencing input: naive CD8+ T cells sorted from blood. All receptors come from a young man in good health. Each CDR3 is given with its conserved first and last residue. The D gene is left open where the match is weak. Only some rows state a clone size, as once, few, many or a class for expanded clones.

v_gene	abundance	j_gene	d_gene	CDR3aa	CDR3nt
TRBV4-3	.	TRBJ2-7	TRBD2	CASSQFLAGNYEQYF	TGCGCCAGCAGCCAATTCCTAGCGGGAAACTACGAGCAGTACTTC
TRBV27	once	TRBJ2-1	.	CASSLKRNSYNEQFF	TGTGCCAGCAGTTTAAAGCGTAACTCCTACAATGAGCAGTTCTTC
TRBV14	once	TRBJ2-1	TRBD2	CASSQGLAAYNEQFF	TGTGCCAGCAGCCAAGGACTAGCGGCCTACAATGAGCAGTTCTTC
TRBV11-2	.	TRBJ2-2	TRBD2	CASSPGPLAGAGELFF	TGTGCCAGCAGCCCGGGTCCCCTAGCGGGAGCCGGGGAGCTGTTTTTT
TRBV9	.	TRBJ2-2	.	CASSLRQRTALNTGELFF	TGTGCCAGCAGCCTTCGTCAAAGGACAGCCCTGAACACCGGGGAGCTGTTTTTT
TRBV6-1	.	TRBJ1-1	.	CAVPSGVSEEEAFF	TGTGCTGTACCCTCCGGCGTGAGTGAAGAGGAAGCTTTCTTT
TRBV19	.	TRBJ2-1	TRBD1	CASSPSGQTYWDEQFF	TGTGCCAGTAGCCCCTCGGGACAGACTTATTGGGATGAGCAGTTCTTC
TRBV5-1	.	TRBJ2-3	TRBD2	CASSLVAGALADTQYF	TGCGCCAGCAGCTTGGTAGCGGGAGCGCTAGCAGATACGCAGTATTTT
TRBV27	.	TRBJ2-1	.	CASSYSDEQFF	TGTGCCAGCAGTTACTCCGATGAGCAGTTCTTC
TRBV10-3	.	TRBJ1-1	.	CAIVDQGAPGTEAFF	TGTGCCATAGTAGACCAAGGGGCGCCGGGCACTGAAGCTTTCTTT
TRBV7-9	.	TRBJ1-1	TRBD1	CASSLHRGQGEAFF	TGTGCCAGCAGCTTGCACAGGGGGCAAGGTGAAGCTTTCTTT
TRBV27	.	TRBJ1-5	TRBD1	CASSPLGQGSPYSNQPQHF	TGTGCCAGCAGTCCCCTGGGACAGGGGTCGCCCTATAGCAATCAGCCCCAGCATTTT
TRBV5-1	.	TRBJ2-7	TRBD1	CASSLGDSLYEQYF	TGCGCCAGCAGCTTGGGGGACAGCCTCTACGAGCAGTACTTC
TRBV5-6	.	TRBJ2-7	TRBD2	CASSLGALAGLYEQYF	TGTGCCAGCAGCCTGGGAGCGCTAGCGGGACTCTACGAGCAGTACTTC
TRBV5-5	.	TRBJ1-2	TRBD1	CASSSLNSERDSQTNYGYTF	TGTGCCAGCAGCTCGCTCAACTCTGAACGGGACAGTCAGACTAACTATGGCTACACCTTC
TRBV6-4	.	TRBJ1-5	.	CASNSLRVGRVGQPQHF	TGTGCCAGCAACTCTCTAAGGGTCGGCAGGGTGGGTCAGCCCCAGCATTTT
TRBV7-8	once	TRBJ2-7	.	CASSPLSGPTYEQYF	TGTGCCAGCAGCCCCCTTTCGGGACCGACCTACGAGCAGTACTTC
TRBV27	.	TRBJ1-1	.	CASSPQGLNTEAFF	TGTGCCAGCAGTCCCCAGGGACTGAACACTGAAGCTTTCTTT
TRBV28	.	TRBJ2-1	TRBD2	CASSLYSGRGNEQFF	TGTGCCAGCAGTTTATATAGCGGGAGGGGCAATGAGCAGTTCTTC
TRBV7-6	.	TRBJ2-6	.	CASSFDGQNNVLTF	TGTGCCAGCAGCTTTGACGGGCAGAACAACGTCCTGACTTTC
TRBV28	.	TRBJ1-5	.	CASNASPGYYSNQPQHF	TGTGCCAGCAACGCTTCCCCAGGGTATTATAGCAATCAGCCCCAGCATTTT
TRBV9	.	TRBJ2-7	TRBD2	CASSVGVAGGYEQYF	TGTGCCAGCAGCGTAGGGGTAGCGGGAGGCTACGAGCAGTACTTC
TRBV14	.	TRBJ1-1	TRBD1	CASSQRQGYTEAFF	TGTGCCAGCAGCCAACGACAGGGGTACACTGAAGCTTTCTTT
TRBV28	.	TRBJ1-1	.	CASSLMTDQHTEAFF	TGTGCCAGCAGTTTAATGACTGACCAACACACTGAAGCTTTCTTT
TRBV11-2	.	TRBJ2-7	.	CASTTRGQSLYEQYF	TGTGCCAGCACCACCAGGGGACAAAGTTTGTACGAGCAGTACTTC
TRBV29-1	.	TRBJ2-1	.	CSVDLTGDEQFF	TGCAGCGTTGATCTGACTGGAGATGAGCAGTTCTTC
TRBV25-1	.	TRBJ2-1	TRBD1	CASGWDSLSYNEQFF	TGTGCCAGCGGATGGGACAGCCTGTCCTACAATGAGCAGTTCTTC
TRBV27	.	TRBJ2-7	TRBD2	CASSPYGVRREGYEQYF	TGTGCCAGCAGTCCCTATGGGGTGCGCAGGGAGGGCTACGAGCAGTACTTC
TRBV28	once	TRBJ1-1	.	CASSPLRLVGTEAFF	TGTGCCAGCAGTCCCCTAAGGTTAGTGGGGACTGAAGCTTTCTTT
TRBV23-1	.	TRBJ1-4	.	CASSQREWSNPNEKLFF	TGCGCCAGCAGTCAGCGGGAGTGGTCGAACCCTAATGAAAAACTGTTTTTT